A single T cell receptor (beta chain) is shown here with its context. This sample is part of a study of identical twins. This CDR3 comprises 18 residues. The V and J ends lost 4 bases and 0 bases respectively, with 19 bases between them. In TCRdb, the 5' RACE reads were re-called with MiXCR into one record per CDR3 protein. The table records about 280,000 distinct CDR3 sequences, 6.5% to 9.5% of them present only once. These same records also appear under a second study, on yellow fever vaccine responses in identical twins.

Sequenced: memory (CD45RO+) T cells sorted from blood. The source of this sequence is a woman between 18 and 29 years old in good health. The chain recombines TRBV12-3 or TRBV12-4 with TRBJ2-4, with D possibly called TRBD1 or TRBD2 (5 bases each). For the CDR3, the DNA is TGTGCCAGCAGTTCCAGGGAATACCCCGAGGGAGCCAAAAACATTCAGTACTTC. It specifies CASSSREYPEGAKNIQYF.